Listed below are T cell receptor beta chains from one sample, sequenced in a study of Graves' ophthalmopathy and Graves' hyperthyroidism. TCRdb ran MiXCR on the multiplex PCR reads and lists one entry per CDR3 protein. The profile shows about 550,000 distinct CDR3 sequences, under 45% of them singletons. Specimen: peripheral blood or thyroid tissue (not recorded which). The source is an adult man with Graves' hyperthyroidism. Each CDR3 is given with its conserved first and last residue.

J: .
V: TRBV10-3
CDR3: CASSYSGGRDWEQFF

J: TRBJ2-5
V: TRBV27
CDR3: CASSSGPSGETQYF

J: TRBJ1-5
V: TRBV29-1
CDR3: CSVTDTGNQPQHF

J: TRBJ2-3
V: TRBV20-1
CDR3: CSARSPSVGGGITDTQYF

J: TRBJ2-2
V: TRBV20-1
CDR3: CSAREGGFNTGELFF

J: TRBJ2-3
V: TRBV7-2
CDR3: CASSLGQASTDTQYF

J: TRBJ2-2
V: TRBV6-5
CDR3: CASSIQGYTGELFF

J: TRBJ2-7
V: TRBV10-1
CDR3: CASSLSLVGVYEQYF

J: TRBJ2-7
V: TRBV19
CDR3: CASSIRVSPYEQYF

J: TRBJ1-4
V: TRBV5-1
CDR3: CANSYSGAVTNEKLFF

J: TRBJ1-1
V: TRBV14
CDR3: CASSQASQGTRNTEAFF

J: TRBJ1-2
V: TRBV6-6
CDR3: CAISYSNKPKNYGYTF

J: TRBJ1-3
V: TRBV5-1
CDR3: CASSSTQGATGNTIYF

J: TRBJ2-5
V: TRBV9
CDR3: CASSERDTRYQETQYF

J: TRBJ2-6
V: TRBV6-5
CDR3: CASSGGTGPSGANVLTF

J: TRBJ2-6
V: TRBV5-1
CDR3: CASSFEQGAVLTF

J: TRBJ2-7
V: TRBV24-1
CDR3: CATSESREGKLGEQYF

J: TRBJ2-7
V: TRBV7-9
CDR3: CASSPTRRYEQYF

J: TRBJ1-2
V: TRBV7-9
CDR3: CASSYSGPSGGYTF

J: TRBJ2-3
V: TRBV20-1
CDR3: CSAIDRRTSGSTDTQYF

J: TRBJ1-2
V: TRBV14
CDR3: CASSQEVLQVANYGYTF

J: TRBJ1-5
V: TRBV7-9
CDR3: CASSLVGASQHF

J: TRBJ2-3
V: TRBV5-5
CDR3: CASSSGTGLGTDTQYF

J: TRBJ2-5
V: TRBV20-1
CDR3: CSALDRATNLETQYF

J: TRBJ1-1
V: TRBV2
CDR3: CASSPTREVEAFF

J: TRBJ1-2
V: TRBV2
CDR3: CASGKRTANYGYTF

J: TRBJ1-2
V: TRBV12-3/TRBV12-4
CDR3: CASTWEVNYGYTF

J: TRBJ2-7
V: TRBV29-1
CDR3: CSATAGGTSGSIAYEQYF

J: TRBJ1-2
V: TRBV3-1
CDR3: CASSQEAGGGYTF

J: TRBJ2-5
V: TRBV2
CDR3: CASSVRDSRVETQYF

J: TRBJ1-2
V: TRBV28
CDR3: CAVGSGGYTF

J: TRBJ2-7
V: TRBV2
CDR3: CASKVDSASYEQYF

J: .
V: TRBV20-1
CDR3: CSARGLAGVGTDTQHF

J: TRBJ1-4
V: TRBV14
CDR3: CASSQGVWSEKLFF

J: TRBJ1-2
V: TRBV6-1
CDR3: CASSNRQGANYGDTF

J: TRBJ1-4
V: TRBV29-1
CDR3: CSVEGTEKLFF

J: TRBJ1-2
V: TRBV7-9
CDR3: CASRGTETNYGYTF

J: .
V: TRBV7-8
CDR3: CASSRTSGSIEQFF

J: TRBJ1-5
V: TRBV6-6
CDR3: CASSYSGEQPQHF

J: TRBJ2-7
V: TRBV5-1
CDR3: CASSSGQQYF

J: TRBJ1-2
V: TRBV5-1
CDR3: CASSTEVDNYGYTF

J: TRBJ2-7
V: TRBV13
CDR3: CASSLRAANYEQYF

J: TRBJ2-7
V: TRBV15
CDR3: CATSRDRDYEQYF

J: TRBJ1-1
V: TRBV12-3/TRBV12-4
CDR3: CASSPGNEAFF

J: TRBJ1-4
V: TRBV2
CDR3: CASSVWPGEKLFF

J: TRBJ2-6
V: TRBV5-1
CDR3: CASSPTSGANVLTF

J: TRBJ2-7
V: TRBV11-1
CDR3: CSRAYEQYF

J: TRBJ2-3
V: TRBV2
CDR3: CASGWTLSTDTQYF

J: TRBJ1-1
V: TRBV29-1
CDR3: CSDMRGRPTTEAFF

J: TRBJ1-5
V: TRBV29-1
CDR3: CSVGTSGQETQHF

J: TRBJ2-7
V: TRBV12-5
CDR3: CASDLGETKNYEQYF

J: TRBJ2-7
V: TRBV2
CDR3: CASQVWGTGYVEQYF

J: TRBJ2-1
V: TRBV7-9
CDR3: CASSSFQGTSYNEQFF

J: TRBJ1-5
V: TRBV7-2
CDR3: CASSLFDRGNQPQHF

J: TRBJ1-6
V: TRBV20-1
CDR3: CSAEGNSPLHF

J: TRBJ1-1
V: TRBV20-1
CDR3: CSASSPQGGTEAFF

J: TRBJ1-6
V: TRBV2
CDR3: CASSDQEWGYNSPLHF

J: TRBJ2-2
V: TRBV28
CDR3: CASKPGGGELFF

J: TRBJ1-6
V: TRBV5-1
CDR3: CASSPYGTGSRSPLHF

J: TRBJ1-2
V: TRBV5-5
CDR3: CASSLRSPGSYGYTF